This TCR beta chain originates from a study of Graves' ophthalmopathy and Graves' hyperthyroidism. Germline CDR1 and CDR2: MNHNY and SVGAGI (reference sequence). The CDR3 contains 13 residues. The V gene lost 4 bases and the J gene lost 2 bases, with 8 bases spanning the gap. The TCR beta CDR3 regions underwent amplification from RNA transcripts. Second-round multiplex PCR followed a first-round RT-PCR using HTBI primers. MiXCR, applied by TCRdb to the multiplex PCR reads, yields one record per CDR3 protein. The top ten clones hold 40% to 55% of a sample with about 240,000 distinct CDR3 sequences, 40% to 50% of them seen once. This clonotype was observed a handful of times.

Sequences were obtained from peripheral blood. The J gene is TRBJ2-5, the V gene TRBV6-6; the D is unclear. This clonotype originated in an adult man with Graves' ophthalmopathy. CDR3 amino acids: CASSWTEQETQYF. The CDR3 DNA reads TGTGCCAGCAGTTGGACGGAACAAGAGACCCAGTACTTC.